This T cell receptor (beta chain) was recorded in a study of cytomegalovirus exposure and HLA in healthy donors. Overall study findings and caveats: The classifier, whose performance was assessed in both the original and validation cohorts, reportedly diagnosed cytomegalovirus status with high specificity and sensitivity.

Regarding this clone: Its antigen is as yet unknown.

Germline CDR1 reads SGHRS; CDR2 reads YFSETQ. With 4 bases removed from V and 2 bases from J, the gap between germline ends came to 9 bases. The CDR3 contains 13 residues. PCR was performed using 60 Vbeta and 13 Jbeta primers. Original processing methods: Later, an analysis found around 80 million unique TCR beta chains, and about 10 million of these were shared. The data were produced by immunoSEQ multiplex PCR, yet TCRdb's version contains in-frame clones alone and is incomplete. That table supplies the V and J calls and clone size; D and trimming were determined from the DNA. The table has 120,000 or so clones, 65% to 80% seen once.

J is TRBJ1-1 and V is TRBV5-1; no clear D. The TCR sequence derives from a woman aged 40 to 50 in good health and CMV-seropositive. The sample taken for sequencing was PBMCs. CDR3 loop: CASSPPGNTEAFF. The CDR3 region has the DNA TGCGCCAGCAGCCCCCCGGGAAACACTGAAGCTTTCTTT.